This TCR beta chain was sequenced during a study of T cell responses to AZD1222 COVID-19 vaccine. TCRdb keeps only in-frame clones here, not all; method: immunoSEQ multiplex PCR. The sample holds approximately 140,000 clones, roughly four fifths seen once. Of note for this clone: Its antigen remains unidentified.

Study observations and caveats: It should be noted that donors were predominantly white British and more often female, and clonal diversity was possibly underestimated.

The CDR3 runs to 13 residues. The V end lost 3 bases, the J end lost 2 bases, and 8 bases lay between the germline ends. This rearrangement joins TRBV12-3 or TRBV12-4 to TRBJ2-7; no firm D call. The sequencing used peripheral blood, collected on day 0 of MenACWY control vaccination. The TCR was taken from an adult in good health. Here the CDR3 reads CASSFQATYEQYF. The CDR3 DNA follows: TGTGCCAGCAGTTTCCAGGCTACCTACGAGCAGTACTTC.